This T cell receptor (beta chain) comes out of a study of blood T cell repertoires in COVID-19. Study-level background: The origin of the acute and convalescent COVID-19 samples was the United States, Italy and Spain. PBMCs, B-cell-depleted T cells, or T cells provided the cDNA or gDNA that made up the material.

Germline V gene sequence: CDR1 WNHNN, CDR2 SYGVQD (reference sequence). The CDR3 has 17 residues. V gave up 8 bases and J gave up 3 bases, with 23 bases separating them. Original methodology: Nucleated cell counts were estimated from reference gene primer amplification. Clones were sequenced by immunoSEQ multiplex PCR, and TCRdb holds only the in-frame ones, with some missing. That table supplies the V and J calls and clone size; D and trimming were determined from the DNA. The sample holds some 120,000 clones, roughly 85% seen once. The receptor comes from a human donor in a cohort sampled during active COVID-19. The rearrangement links TRBV10-1 to TRBJ1-3; D remains ambiguous. Sequencing input: peripheral blood. As DNA, the CDR3 is TGCGCCAGCCCCACGCTCCCACGCGGGGTTGATGGAAACACCATATATTTT. This codes for CASPTLPRGVDGNTIYF.